The clone carrying this T cell receptor (beta chain) was counted only a few times. The data stem from a study of spatial heterogeneity in lung cancer. Time point given: sample taken at primary tumor resection. Germline CDR1 and CDR2: MGHDK and SYGVNS. The CDR3 runs 12 residues. V was trimmed by 5 bases and J by 4 bases, leaving 8 bases between them. One entry per CDR3 protein results from TCRdb running MiXCR on the 5' RACE reads. The sample includes about 45,000 distinct CDR3 sequences, 6.8% of them seen just once. This sample comprised PBMCs, obtained at surgery. The source is a female donor with early-stage non-small cell lung cancer. The chain couples TRBV25-1 to TRBJ1-2; D is unclear. The CDR3 is CASSSISYGYTF. For the CDR3, the DNA is TGTGCCAGCAGTTCTATCTCCTATGGCTACACCTTC.